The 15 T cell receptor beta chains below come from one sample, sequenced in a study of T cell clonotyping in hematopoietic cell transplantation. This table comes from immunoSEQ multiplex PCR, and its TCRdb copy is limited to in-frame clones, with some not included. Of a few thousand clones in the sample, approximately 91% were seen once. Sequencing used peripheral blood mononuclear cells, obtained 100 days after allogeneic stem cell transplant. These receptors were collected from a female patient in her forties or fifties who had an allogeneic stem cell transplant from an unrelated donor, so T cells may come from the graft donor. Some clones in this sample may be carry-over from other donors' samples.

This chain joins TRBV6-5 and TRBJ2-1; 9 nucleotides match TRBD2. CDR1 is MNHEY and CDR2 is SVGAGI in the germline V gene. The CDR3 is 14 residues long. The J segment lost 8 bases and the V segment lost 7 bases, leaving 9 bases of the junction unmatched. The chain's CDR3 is CASKTGLASDEQFF. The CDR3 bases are TGTGCCAGCAAAACGGGACTAGCCTCCGATGAGCAGTTCTTC.

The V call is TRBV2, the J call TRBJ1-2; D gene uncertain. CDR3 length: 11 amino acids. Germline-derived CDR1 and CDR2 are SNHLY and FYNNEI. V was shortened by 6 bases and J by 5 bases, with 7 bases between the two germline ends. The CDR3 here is CASSDTYGYTF. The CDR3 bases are TGTGCCAGCAGCGATACATATGGCTACACCTTC.

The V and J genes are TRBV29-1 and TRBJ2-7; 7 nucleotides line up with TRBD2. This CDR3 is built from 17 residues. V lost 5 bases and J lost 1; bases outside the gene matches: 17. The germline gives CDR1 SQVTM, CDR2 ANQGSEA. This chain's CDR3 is CSVHKAGRAGRSYEQYF. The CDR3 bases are TGCAGCGTTCACAAGGCGGGTCGAGCGGGGAGATCCTACGAGCAGTACTTC.

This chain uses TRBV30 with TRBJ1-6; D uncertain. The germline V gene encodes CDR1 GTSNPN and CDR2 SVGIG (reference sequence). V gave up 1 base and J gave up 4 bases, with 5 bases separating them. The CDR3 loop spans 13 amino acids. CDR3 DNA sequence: TGTGCCTGGAGTGACAAGTATAATTCACCCCTCCACTTT. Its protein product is CAWSDKYNSPLHF.

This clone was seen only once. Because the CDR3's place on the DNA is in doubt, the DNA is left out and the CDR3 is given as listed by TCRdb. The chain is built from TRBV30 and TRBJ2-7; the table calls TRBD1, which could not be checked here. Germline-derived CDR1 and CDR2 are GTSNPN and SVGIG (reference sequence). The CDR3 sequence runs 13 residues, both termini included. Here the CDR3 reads CAWNFASGTGYGF.

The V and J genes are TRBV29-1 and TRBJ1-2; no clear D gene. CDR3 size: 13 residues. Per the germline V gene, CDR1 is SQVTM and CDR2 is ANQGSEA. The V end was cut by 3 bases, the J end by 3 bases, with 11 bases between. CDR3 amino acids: CSVEASNYYGYTF. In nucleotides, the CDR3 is TGCAGCGTTGAGGCCAGTAACTACTATGGCTACACCTTC.

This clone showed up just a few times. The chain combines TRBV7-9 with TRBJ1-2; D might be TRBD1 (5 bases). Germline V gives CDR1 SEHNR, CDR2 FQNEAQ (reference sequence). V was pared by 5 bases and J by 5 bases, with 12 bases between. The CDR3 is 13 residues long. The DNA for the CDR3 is TGTGCCAGCAGCCCCGATTCAGGGTATGGCTACACCTTC. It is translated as CASSPDSGYGYTF. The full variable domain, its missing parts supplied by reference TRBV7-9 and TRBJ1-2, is DTGVSQNPRHKITKRGQNVTFRCDPISEHNRLYWYRQTLGQGPEFLTYFQNEAQLEKSRLLSDRFSAERPKGSFSTLEIQRTEQGDSAMYLCASSPDSGYGYTFGSGTRLTVV.

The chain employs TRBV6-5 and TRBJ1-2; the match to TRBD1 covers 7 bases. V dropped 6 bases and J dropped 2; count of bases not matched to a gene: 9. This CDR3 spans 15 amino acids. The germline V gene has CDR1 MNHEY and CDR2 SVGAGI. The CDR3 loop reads CASRFDREGNYGYTF. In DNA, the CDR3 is TGTGCCAGCAGATTTGACAGGGAGGGGAACTATGGCTACACCTTC.

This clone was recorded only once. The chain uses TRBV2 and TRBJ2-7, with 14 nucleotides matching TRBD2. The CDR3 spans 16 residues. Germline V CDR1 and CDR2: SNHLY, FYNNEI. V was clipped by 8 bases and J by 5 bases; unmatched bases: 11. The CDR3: CASSPGLAGEVHEQYF. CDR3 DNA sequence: TGTGCCAGCTCACCGGGACTAGCGGGGGAGGTACACGAGCAGTACTTC.

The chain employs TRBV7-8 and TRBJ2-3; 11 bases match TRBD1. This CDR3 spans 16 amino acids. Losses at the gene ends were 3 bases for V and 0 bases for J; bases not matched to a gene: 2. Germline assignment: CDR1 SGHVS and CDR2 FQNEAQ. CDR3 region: CASSFRDRGSTDTQYF. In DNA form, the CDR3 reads TGTGCCAGCAGCTTCCGGGACAGGGGGAGCACAGATACGCAGTATTTT.

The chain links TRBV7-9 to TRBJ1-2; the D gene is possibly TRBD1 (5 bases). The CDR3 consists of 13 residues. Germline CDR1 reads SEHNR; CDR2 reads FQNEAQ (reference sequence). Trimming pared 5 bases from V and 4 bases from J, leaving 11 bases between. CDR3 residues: CASSPGSRYGYTF. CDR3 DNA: TGTGCCAGCAGCCCAGGGTCCCGCTATGGCTACACCTTC.

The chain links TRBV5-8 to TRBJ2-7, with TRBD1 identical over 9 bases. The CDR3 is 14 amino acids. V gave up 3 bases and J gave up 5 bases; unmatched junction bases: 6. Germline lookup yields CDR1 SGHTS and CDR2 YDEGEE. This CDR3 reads CASSYMTGGHEQYF. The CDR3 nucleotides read TGTGCCAGCAGCTACATGACAGGGGGACACGAGCAGTACTTC.

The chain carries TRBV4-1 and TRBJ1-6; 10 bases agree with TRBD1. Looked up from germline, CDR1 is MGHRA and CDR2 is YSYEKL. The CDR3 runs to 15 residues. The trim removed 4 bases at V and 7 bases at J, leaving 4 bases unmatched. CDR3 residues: CASSRADRGNSPLHF. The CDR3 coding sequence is TGCGCCAGCAGCCGGGCGGACAGGGGGAATTCACCCCTCCACTTT.

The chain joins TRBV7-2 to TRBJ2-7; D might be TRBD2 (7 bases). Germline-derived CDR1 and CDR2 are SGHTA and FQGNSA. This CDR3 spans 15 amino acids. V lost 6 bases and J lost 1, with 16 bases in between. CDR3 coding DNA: TGTGCCAGCAGACAAGGGGGGGGCGGTTCCTACGAGCAGTACTTC. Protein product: CASRQGGGGSYEQYF.

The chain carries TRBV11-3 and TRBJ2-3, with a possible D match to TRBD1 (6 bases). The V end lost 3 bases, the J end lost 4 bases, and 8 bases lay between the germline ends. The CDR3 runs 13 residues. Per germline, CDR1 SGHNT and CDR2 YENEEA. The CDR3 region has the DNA TGTGCCAGCAGCTTGGGGGCCCCAGATACGCAGTATTTT. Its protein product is CASSLGAPDTQYF.